One TCR beta chain is described in this entry. CDR3 length equals 16 residues. V was clipped by 0 bases and J by 3 bases; unmatched bases: 6. Germline V gene sequence: CDR1 SGDLS, CDR2 YYNGEE. Assay used: immunoSEQ multiplex PCR; TCRdb lists only in-frame clones, some missing. The data contain roughly 130,000 clones, more than 85% of them seen just once; the ten biggest clones take up approximately 9%. This sample is drawn from a study of control samples from healthy donors and cancer patients. The receptor was derived from a woman in her twenties or thirties in good health. The specimen was blood. The chain links TRBV9 to TRBJ2-3; TRBD2 matches 8 bases. CDR3: CASSVGTSWGTDTQYF. The CDR3 region has the DNA TGTGCCAGCAGCGTAGGGACTAGCTGGGGGACAGATACGCAGTATTTT.